This T cell receptor (beta chain) came from a study of T-cell memory formation after mild COVID-19. Study context: Clusters were largely donor specific. Study-wide findings and caveats: Several responding clones turned up in pre-infection memory, indicating that cross-reactive memory may have taken part.

Each CDR3 protein is one row after TCRdb ran MiXCR on the 5' RACE reads. Of 400,000 to 450,000 distinct CDR3 sequences in the sample, over 15% were seen once. A remark on this clonotype: The antigen is unknown.

The clonotype originates from a man younger than 35 who had mild COVID-19 (a few samples of this study predate the infection). Cell type and time point are not known. Sequencing was carried out using PBMCs or a T cell subset sorted from them (not recorded which).

CDR3 in DNA: TGTGCCAGCAGCCAAACATCGGGAGCGGACACCGGGGAGCTGTTTTTT. Translated: CASSQTSGADTGELFF. The chain employs TRBV7-6 and TRBJ2-2, with TRBD2 as a possible D gene (6 bases). Per germline, CDR1 SGHVS and CDR2 FNYEAQ. The CDR3 is 16 residues long. Trimming left V 5 bases short and J 3 bases short, with 16 bases between.